Presented here are 32 T cell receptor beta chains from one specimen sequenced in a study of T cell responses to AZD1222 COVID-19 vaccine (dated by TCRdb to the early 2020s). Libraries were made using the immunoSEQ multiplex PCR assay. TCRdb limited this immuneACCESS table to in-frame rearrangements with V and J called. A share of clones is missing; checked studies link under half to unresolved V genes, and the rest is unexplained. The sample data list roughly 150,000 clones, and over 75% of these were observed just once. 1.5% to 2% of the sample is taken by the ten largest. This specimen's time point label, per the study, means: baseline before first vaccination. The specimen was peripheral blood, collected on day 0 of AZD1222 vaccination. These receptors came from an adult in good health.

The V gene is TRBV7-2, the J gene TRBJ2-2; TRBD1 might be the D (5 bases). The germline V gene has CDR1 SGHTA and CDR2 FQGNSA. CDR3 length equals 16 residues. Trimming removed 1 base from V and 0 bases from J, with 9 bases in between. This chain's CDR3 is CASSLVWGSNTGELFF. Here the CDR3 DNA reads TGTGCCAGCAGCTTAGTGTGGGGCTCGAACACCGGGGAGCTGTTTTTT. The full variable domain, rest sourced from reference TRBV7-2 and TRBJ2-2, is GAGVSQSPSNKVTEKGKDVELRCDPISGHTALYWYRQSLGQGLEFLIYFQGNSAPDKSGLPSDRFSAERTGGSVSTLTIQRTQQEDSAVYLCASSLVWGSNTGELFFGEGSRLTVL.

This rearrangement joins TRBV10-3 to TRBJ2-1; 7 positions agree with TRBD2. CDR3 length: 17 amino acids. J gave up 4 bases and V 0 bases, and 9 bases lay outside the gene matches. Germline assignment: CDR1 ENHRY and CDR2 SYGVKD. DNA of the CDR3: TGTGCCATCAGTGAGTCATTACGCGGGAGAAGGTACAATGAGCAGTTCTTC. It translates to CAISESLRGRRYNEQFF.

V and J are TRBV7-9 and TRBJ1-1; D unclear. With 1 base removed from V and 0 bases from J, the gap between germline ends came to 15 bases. CDR3 length equals 17 residues. Germline-derived CDR1 and CDR2 are SEHNR and FQNEAQ (reference sequence). The CDR3 loop reads CASSLDKVLSVNTEAFF. Here the CDR3 DNA reads TGTGCCAGCAGCTTAGATAAGGTCCTCTCCGTGAACACTGAAGCTTTCTTT. Together with reference TRBV7-9 and TRBJ1-1, the CDR3 gives the full variable domain: DTGVSQNPRHKITKRGQNVTFRCDPISEHNRLYWYRQTLGQGPEFLTYFQNEAQLEKSRLLSDRFSAERPKGSFSTLEIQRTEQGDSAMYLCASSLDKVLSVNTEAFFGQGTRLTVV.

V usage is TRBV27 and J usage is TRBJ1-6, with D tentatively TRBD1 (6 bases). Trimming took off 6 bases at V and 8 bases at J, with 23 bases between the two ends. CDR3 size: 17 residues. CDR1 is MNHEY and CDR2 is SMNVEV in the germline V gene (reference sequence). CDR3 region: CASSFVADRQEDSPLHF. The CDR3 DNA reads as TGTGCCAGCAGCTTCGTGGCTGATAGACAGGAGGATTCACCCCTCCACTTT.

The chain has TRBV4-1 and TRBJ1-5; D possibly corresponds to TRBD1 (5 bases). From germline, CDR1 is MGHRA and CDR2 YSYEKL. V lost 1 base and J 5 bases, leaving 6 bases between the germline ends. The CDR3 contains 13 residues. The CDR3 is CASSQARDQPQHF. CDR3 nucleotides: TGCGCCAGCAGCCAAGCCAGGGATCAGCCCCAGCATTTT.

The rearrangement uses TRBV21-1 and TRBJ1-6; the DNA was not used to check the table's D call, TRBD1. TRBV21-1 is flagged as a pseudogene. CDR3 size: 15 residues. CDR3 DNA sequence: TGTGCCAGCAGCAGGCAGGACAGGGTTGGATCACCCCTCCACTTT. It encodes CASSRQDRVGSPLHF.

The V and J genes are TRBV25-1 and TRBJ1-2, with D maybe TRBD1 (6 bases). Per germline, CDR1 MGHDK and CDR2 SYGVNS. V was pared by 6 bases and J by 5 bases, with 19 bases between. CDR3 length: 15 residues. The CDR3 protein is CASSRGQTLGYGYTF. The CDR3 DNA reads TGTGCCAGCAGCCGCGGACAGACCCTTGGATATGGCTACACCTTC.

V usage is TRBV6-5 and J usage is TRBJ1-2, with 9 nucleotides matching TRBD1. The CDR3 covers 14 residues. CDR1 and CDR2 (germline): MNHEY, SVGAGI. With V trimmed by 7 bases and J by 6 bases, 9 bases remained unmatched. In nucleotides, the CDR3 is TGTGCCAGCACTCCCGGGGGGACAGGGAATGGCTACACCTTC. The encoded protein is CASTPGGTGNGYTF.

V gene TRBV15 combines with J gene TRBJ1-5, with D tentatively TRBD1 (5 bases). Trimming left V 4 bases short and J 1 base short, with 14 bases between. There are 16 residues in the CDR3. Germline CDR1 LNHNV, CDR2 YYDKDF (reference sequence). The CDR3 loop is CATSTSGRGSNQPQHF. CDR3 DNA: TGTGCCACCAGCACGTCAGGTCGGGGGAGCAATCAGCCCCAGCATTTT.

V gene TRBV9 combines with J gene TRBJ1-3; weak D call: TRBD1 (6 bases). CDR1 and CDR2 from the germline V gene are SGDLS and YYNGEE. The CDR3 has 15 amino acids. V was clipped by 4 bases and J by 4 bases, with 15 bases between them. The CDR3 sequence: CASSPRGGRGNTIYF. The CDR3, as DNA: TGTGCCAGCAGCCCCCGCGGGGGGCGAGGAAACACCATATATTTT.

In its sample, this clone was seen once. CDR3 sequence (DNA): TGTGCCAGCGGCTGGGGTGGAACCTACGAGCAGTACTTC. Its protein is CASGWGGTYEQYF. The chain recombines TRBV6-5 with TRBJ2-7; D is unresolved. The CDR3 has 13 residues. Germline CDR1 is MNHEY and CDR2 is SVGAGI. V gave up 8 bases and J gave up 2 bases, with 13 bases separating them.

In its sample, this clone was seen once. The chain couples TRBV18 to TRBJ2-1; possibly TRBD1 for D (6 bases). The germline CDR1 and CDR2 sequences are KGHSH and LQKENI. Trimming removed 3 bases at V and 0 bases at J, with 15 bases between. This CDR3 is 17 amino acids long. Here the CDR3 reads CASSPTGPLSSYNEQFF. CDR3 nucleotide sequence: TGTGCCAGCTCACCGACAGGCCCCCTGAGCTCCTACAATGAGCAGTTCTTC.

The chain links TRBV2 to TRBJ1-6; D gene uncertain. V was cut by 6 bases and J by 0 bases, with 24 bases left in between. CDR1 is SNHLY, CDR2 FYNNEI, per germline. The CDR3 spans 20 residues. In DNA, the CDR3 is TGTGCCAGCAGAAAACCTGGGGAGAAAAAATCAAGCTCCTATAATTCACCCCTCCACTTT. Translation: CASRKPGEKKSSSYNSPLHF.

The chain is built from TRBV6-5 and TRBJ1-1; the D gene is possibly TRBD1 (5 bases). Trimming left V 4 bases short and J 4 bases short, with 13 bases between. Germline CDR1 and CDR2: MNHEY and SVGAGI. The CDR3 is 14 amino acids. The CDR3 protein is CASSWVLQGTEAFF. The CDR3 nucleotides are TGTGCCAGCAGTTGGGTCCTTCAGGGCACTGAAGCTTTCTTT.

V and J are TRBV12-5 and TRBJ2-3, with TRBD2 matching over 9 bases. The CDR3 consists of 16 residues. V dropped 5 bases and J dropped 2; count of bases not matched to a gene: 8. Germline CDR1 reads LGHNT; CDR2 reads FRNRAP. CDR3 sequence: CASGPGASGTTDTQYF. As DNA, the CDR3 is TGTGCTAGTGGTCCTGGGGCTAGCGGGACCACAGATACGCAGTATTTT.

V is TRBV28 and J is TRBJ2-7; no clear D gene. The CDR3 is made up of 12 amino acids. Germline-derived CDR1 and CDR2 are MDHEN and SYDVKM. Trimming left V 5 bases short and J 2 bases short, with 7 bases between. CDR3 amino acids: CASSRFPYEQYF. In DNA, the CDR3 is TGTGCCAGCAGTCGATTTCCCTACGAGCAGTACTTC.

The V and J genes are TRBV11-2 and TRBJ2-7; D is ambiguous. Between the trimmed V and J ends, which lost 5 bases and 3 bases, there was a span of 11 bases. In germline, CDR1 is SGHAT, CDR2 FQNNGV. This CDR3 has 13 amino acids. The CDR3 loop reads CASSVHINYEQYF. DNA for the CDR3: TGTGCCAGCAGCGTACACATCAACTACGAGCAGTACTTC.

The chain couples TRBV13 to TRBJ2-1; D is ambiguous. CDR1 is PRHDT and CDR2 is FYEKMQ in the germline V gene (reference sequence). CDR3 length: 13 amino acids. V lost 4 bases and J lost 5, with 9 bases in between. CDR3 coding DNA: TGTGCCAGCAGCTCCGACAACCACAATGAGCAGTTCTTC. It codes for CASSSDNHNEQFF.

For the CDR3, the DNA is TGTGCCAGTAGTATGAGGGGGAATGGAGGCTACACCTTC. Encoded protein: CASSMRGNGGYTF. The rearrangement links TRBV19 to TRBJ1-2; maybe TRBD1 (6 bases). The CDR3 is 13 amino acids. V lost 3 bases and J 8 bases, leaving 13 bases between the germline ends. CDR1 LNHDA and CDR2 SQIVND come from the germline V gene (reference sequence). The full variable domain, completed using reference TRBV19 and TRBJ1-2, is DGGITQSPKYLFRKEGQNVTLSCEQNLNHDAMYWYRQDPGQGLRLIYYSQIVNDFQKGDIAEGYSVSREKKESFPLTVTSAQKNPTAFYLCASSMRGNGGYTFGSGTRLTVV.

The chain is built from TRBV7-2 and TRBJ2-2, with 10 bases fitting TRBD1. Germline CDR1 reads SGHTA; CDR2 reads FQGNSA. The CDR3 is 16 residues long. V trimming: 4 bases; J trimming: 6 bases; junction bases outside the gene matches: 8. CDR3 protein: CASSSRAGQGPGELFF. The DNA for the CDR3 is TGTGCCAGCAGCTCCCGGGCGGGACAGGGGCCCGGGGAGCTGTTTTTT.

The chain uses TRBV20-1 and TRBJ1-4; D uncertain. Between the trimmed V and J ends, which lost 0 bases and 8 bases, there was a span of 4 bases. This CDR3 contains 11 residues. The germline V gene encodes CDR1 DFQATT and CDR2 SNEGSKA (reference sequence). The CDR3 sequence: CSARDGEKLFF. CDR3 sequence (DNA): TGCAGTGCTAGAGACGGAGAAAAACTGTTTTTT.

This chain uses TRBV27 with TRBJ2-7; maybe TRBD1 (6 bases). Trimming pared 4 bases from V and 0 bases from J, leaving 22 bases between. CDR1 MNHEY and CDR2 SMNVEV come from the germline V gene (reference sequence). The CDR3 spans 18 residues. The CDR3 protein is CASSSTSTGTWSSYEQYF. In DNA, the CDR3 is TGTGCCAGCAGTTCTACCTCTACAGGGACGTGGAGCTCCTACGAGCAGTACTTC.

V is TRBV6-5 and J is TRBJ2-1; 8 bases are shared with TRBD2. This CDR3 has 16 residues. V gave up 4 bases and J gave up 12 bases; unmatched junction bases: 17. Germline CDR1 and CDR2: MNHEY and SVGAGI. CDR3 amino acids: CASSSGAGDLMARQFF. Here the CDR3 DNA reads TGTGCCAGCAGTTCCGGAGCGGGAGATCTTATGGCGAGGCAGTTCTTC.

The V gene is TRBV11-2, the J gene TRBJ2-4; TRBD1 or TRBD2 may be the D gene (5 bases each). Germline CDR1 SGHAT, CDR2 FQNNGV. This CDR3 region has 16 residues. The germline V and J ends were trimmed by 4 bases and 1 base, with 14 bases remaining between them. The CDR3 here is CASSSSLRGAKNIQYF. CDR3 DNA: TGTGCCAGCAGCTCCAGTCTACGGGGCGCCAAAAACATTCAGTACTTC.

The CDR3 protein is CARRDRGNQPQHF. CDR3 in DNA: TGCGCCAGACGGGACAGGGGCAATCAGCCCCAGCATTTT. The chain has TRBV10-1 and TRBJ1-5; 9 positions match TRBD1. CDR1 WNHNN and CDR2 SYGVQD come from the germline V gene (reference sequence). Germline trimming cut 9 bases from V and 2 bases from J; bases unmatched to any gene: 2. This CDR3 contains 13 residues.

V and J are TRBV19 and TRBJ2-2; 13 nucleotides agree with TRBD2. Losses at the gene ends were 7 bases for V and 6 bases for J; bases not matched to a gene: 8. This CDR3 comprises 16 residues. In germline, CDR1 is LNHDA, CDR2 SQIVND (reference sequence). CDR3 protein: CASKTSGRVSAGELFF. CDR3 bases: TGTGCCAGTAAAACTAGCGGGAGGGTAAGCGCCGGGGAGCTGTTTTTT. Combining the CDR3 with reference TRBV19 and TRBJ2-2 gives the whole variable domain DGGITQSPKYLFRKEGQNVTLSCEQNLNHDAMYWYRQDPGQGLRLIYYSQIVNDFQKGDIAEGYSVSREKKESFPLTVTSAQKNPTAFYLCASKTSGRVSAGELFFGEGSRLTVL.

The sample holds a few counts of this clone. The chain uses TRBV27 and TRBJ2-7; TRBD2 aligns across 7 bases. The V segment lost 4 bases and the J segment 2 bases; nucleotides outside the gene matches: 2. Germline V gene data show CDR1 as MNHEY and CDR2 as SMNVEV (reference sequence). This CDR3 contains 13 residues. CDR3 sequence: CASSWGRAYEQYF. In DNA form, the CDR3 reads TGTGCCAGCAGTTGGGGGAGGGCCTACGAGCAGTACTTC.

This clone was seen just once. The V and J genes are TRBV2 and TRBJ1-6; no firm D call. The CDR3 totals 13 residues. V lost 3 bases and J lost 8, with 8 bases in between. Germline V gene lookup returns CDR1 SNHLY and CDR2 FYNNEI. This CDR3 reads CASSDRSDSPLHF. The CDR3, as DNA: TGTGCCAGCAGTGATCGGTCGGATTCACCCCTCCACTTT.

This rearrangement joins TRBV28 to TRBJ2-1, with D uncertain. The germline V gene encodes CDR1 MDHEN and CDR2 SYDVKM. Trimming removed 2 bases from V and 3 bases from J, with 5 bases in between. The CDR3 runs 13 residues. The CDR3 DNA sequence: TGTGCCAGCAGTTTAACAAACTACAATGAGCAGTTCTTC. Its translation: CASSLTNYNEQFF.

The chain recombines TRBV7-3 with TRBJ2-1; TRBD2 matches 13 bases. The germline gives CDR1 SGHTA, CDR2 FQGTGA. The CDR3 totals 19 residues. After removal of 5 bases from V and 1 base from J, the junction contained 11 bases not matched to a gene. CDR3 DNA sequence: TGTGCCAGCAGCCCGACCGGGACTAGCGGGGCCAAGTCCTACAATGAGCAGTTCTTC. As protein: CASSPTGTSGAKSYNEQFF.

This rearrangement joins TRBV25-1 to TRBJ1-5; 7 bases line up with TRBD1. In germline, CDR1 is MGHDK, CDR2 SYGVNS. This CDR3 is built from 16 residues. J was trimmed by 3 bases and V by 3 bases; bases with no gene match: 8. In nucleotides, the CDR3 is TGTGCCAGCAGTGATGCCGGGACAGCGGTCAATCAGCCCCAGCATTTT. Protein: CASSDAGTAVNQPQHF.

The rearrangement joins TRBV27 to TRBJ2-2; weak D call: TRBD1 (6 bases). The V and J ends lost 2 bases and 2 bases respectively, with 12 bases between them. Germline lookup yields CDR1 MNHEY and CDR2 SMNVEV (reference sequence). CDR3 length: 16 amino acids. In nucleotides, the CDR3 is TGTGCCAGCAGTTTAGCGACAGGAGGTAACACCGGGGAGCTGTTTTTT. Its protein product is CASSLATGGNTGELFF.